This TCR beta chain is drawn from a study of CD8+ T cells in alopecia areata. The study's findings and limits: Sequence data from scalp samples additionally include resident alphabeta T cells of normal skin.

Reverse transcribed after extraction, RNA yielded cDNA as the sequencing template. The method was immunoSEQ multiplex PCR; TCRdb's version includes in-frame clones alone and lacks a portion of them. The table has about 120,000 clones, around 53% seen once. The CDR3 runs to 14 residues. Trimming shortened V by 3 bases and J by 0 bases, and 6 bases separated the two germline ends. Germline lookup yields CDR1 GTSNPN and CDR2 SVGIG (reference sequence). Remarks on this clone: Its matching antigen is unknown.

The treatment denotes: oral pan-JAK inhibitor, 5-10 mg twice daily. PBMCs yielded sorted CD4+ and CD8+ T cells. The sequence was collected from a human donor with alopecia areata. The sample here was CD4+ T cells sorted from blood, taken at week 4, from a patient treated with tofacitinib. The genes are TRBV30 and TRBJ2-6, with no clear D. CDR3 sequence reads: CAWRRSSGANVLTF. CDR3 sequence (DNA): TGTGCCTGGAGGCGGAGCTCTGGGGCCAACGTCCTGACTTTC.